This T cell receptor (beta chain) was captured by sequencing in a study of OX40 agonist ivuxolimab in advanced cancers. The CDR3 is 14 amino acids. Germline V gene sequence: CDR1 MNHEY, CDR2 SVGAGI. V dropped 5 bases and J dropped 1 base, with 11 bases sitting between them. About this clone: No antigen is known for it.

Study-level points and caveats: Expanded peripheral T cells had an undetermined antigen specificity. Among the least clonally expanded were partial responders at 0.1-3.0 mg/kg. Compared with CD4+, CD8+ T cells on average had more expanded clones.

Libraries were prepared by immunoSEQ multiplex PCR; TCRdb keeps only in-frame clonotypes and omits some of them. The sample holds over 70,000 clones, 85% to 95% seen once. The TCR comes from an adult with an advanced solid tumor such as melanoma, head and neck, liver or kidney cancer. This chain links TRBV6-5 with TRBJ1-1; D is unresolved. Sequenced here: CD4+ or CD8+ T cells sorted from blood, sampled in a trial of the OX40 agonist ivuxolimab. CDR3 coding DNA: TGTGCCAGCAGTCAGACAAATAAGAACACTGAAGCTTTCTTT. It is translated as CASSQTNKNTEAFF.